This entry is about one T cell receptor beta chain. Its target is not known. A second PCR of about 7 to 12 cycles used a sample-barcoded 5' primer and a J-beta primer mix. TCRdb used MiXCR to reprocess the 5' RACE reads, holding one entry per CDR3 protein. The table shows 450,000 to 700,000 distinct CDR3 sequences, with roughly a quarter occurring only once. The CDR3 sequence is 14 residues long. V gave up 2 bases and J gave up 3 bases, with 8 bases separating them. Germline lookup yields CDR1 SNHLY and CDR2 FYNNEI. The entry originates in a study of blood T cells in healthy people across ages. Study results and limitations: It was the long-lived donors that had more naive CD4+ cells and higher diversity than aged donors. Across samples, TCR beta diversity tracked strongly with naive T cell percentage.

At least 6 micrograms of total RNA were extracted per sample. The chain carries TRBV2 and TRBJ2-1; unclear D gene. Sequenced sample: blood. The sequence was obtained from a woman in her 70s in good health. The CDR3 DNA is TGTGCCAGCAGTGAAAAGGCGGACTACAATGAGCAGTTCTTC. Translating it yields CASSEKADYNEQFF.